Only a few counts were recorded for the clone carrying this T cell receptor beta chain. Its ends do not fully match the called genes, so a read error is possible. Measured with immunoSEQ multiplex PCR; TCRdb has only the in-frame clones, and not every one. This sample has some 110,000 clones, with roughly 91% found just once. This sample was included in a study of PD-L1 blockade in urothelial cancer. The germline gives CDR1 SGHRS, CDR2 YFSETQ. This CDR3 has 16 residues. Stated time point: peripheral blood 6 weeks after treatment start. This sequence was found in a man in his 60s with urothelial cancer. V usage is TRBV5-1 and J usage is TRBJ1-1; TRBD1 might be the D (6 bases). Source: PBMCs, taken around atezolizumab (anti-PD-L1) treatment. As DNA, the CDR3 is TGCGCCAGCACCTTGAGTCAGACAGGAGCCAACACTGAAGCTTTCTTT. Encoded protein: CASTLSQTGANTEAFF.